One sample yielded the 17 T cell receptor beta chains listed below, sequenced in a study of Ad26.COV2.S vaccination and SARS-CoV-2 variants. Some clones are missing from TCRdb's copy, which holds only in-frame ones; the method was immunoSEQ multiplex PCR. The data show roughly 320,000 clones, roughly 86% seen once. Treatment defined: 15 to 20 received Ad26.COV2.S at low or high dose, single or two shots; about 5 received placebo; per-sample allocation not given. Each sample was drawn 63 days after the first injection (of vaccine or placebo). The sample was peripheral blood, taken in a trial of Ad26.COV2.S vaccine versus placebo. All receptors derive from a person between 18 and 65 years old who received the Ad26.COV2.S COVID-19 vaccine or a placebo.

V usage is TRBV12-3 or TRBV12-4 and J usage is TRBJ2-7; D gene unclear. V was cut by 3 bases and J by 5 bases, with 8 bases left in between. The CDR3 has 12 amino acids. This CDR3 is CASSLSDNEQYF. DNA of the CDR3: TGTGCCAGCAGTTTGAGCGACAACGAGCAGTACTTC.

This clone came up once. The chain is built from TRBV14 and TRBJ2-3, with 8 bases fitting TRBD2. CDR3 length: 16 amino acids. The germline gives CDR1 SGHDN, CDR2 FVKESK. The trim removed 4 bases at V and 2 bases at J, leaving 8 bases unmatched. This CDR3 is CASSRISGETTDTQYF. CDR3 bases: TGTGCCAGCAGCCGGATTAGCGGGGAGACCACAGATACGCAGTATTTT.

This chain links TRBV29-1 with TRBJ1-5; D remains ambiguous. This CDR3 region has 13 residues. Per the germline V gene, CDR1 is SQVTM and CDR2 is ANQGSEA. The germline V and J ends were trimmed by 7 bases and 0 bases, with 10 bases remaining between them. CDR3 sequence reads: CSALLDSNQPQHF. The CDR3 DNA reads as TGCAGCGCCCTACTTGATAGCAATCAGCCCCAGCATTTT.

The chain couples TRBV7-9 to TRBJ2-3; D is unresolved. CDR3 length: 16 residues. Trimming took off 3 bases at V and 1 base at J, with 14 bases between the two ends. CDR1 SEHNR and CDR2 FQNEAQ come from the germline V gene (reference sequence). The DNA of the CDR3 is TGTGCCAGCAGCTTTTATTACAGAATGGGCACAGATACGCAGTATTTT. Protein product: CASSFYYRMGTDTQYF.

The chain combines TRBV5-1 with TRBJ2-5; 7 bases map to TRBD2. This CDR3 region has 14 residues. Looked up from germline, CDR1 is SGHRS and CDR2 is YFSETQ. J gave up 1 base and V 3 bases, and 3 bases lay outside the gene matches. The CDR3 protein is CASSWGGSQETQYF. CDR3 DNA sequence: TGCGCCAGCAGCTGGGGGGGTTCCCAAGAGACCCAGTACTTC.

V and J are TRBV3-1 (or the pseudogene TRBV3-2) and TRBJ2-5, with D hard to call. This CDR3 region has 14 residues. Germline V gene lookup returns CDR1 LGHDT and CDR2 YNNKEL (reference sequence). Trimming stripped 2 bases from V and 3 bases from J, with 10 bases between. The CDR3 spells CASSQYLGEETQYF. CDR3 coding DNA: TGTGCCAGCAGCCAATACCTGGGTGAAGAGACCCAGTACTTC.

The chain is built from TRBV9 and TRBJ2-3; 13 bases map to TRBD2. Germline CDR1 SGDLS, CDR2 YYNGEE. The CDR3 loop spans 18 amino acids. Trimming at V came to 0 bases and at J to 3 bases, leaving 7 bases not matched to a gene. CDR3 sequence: CASSVGLAGGRGTDTQYF. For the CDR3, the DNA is TGTGCCAGCAGCGTAGGACTAGCGGGGGGCCGGGGTACAGATACGCAGTATTTT.

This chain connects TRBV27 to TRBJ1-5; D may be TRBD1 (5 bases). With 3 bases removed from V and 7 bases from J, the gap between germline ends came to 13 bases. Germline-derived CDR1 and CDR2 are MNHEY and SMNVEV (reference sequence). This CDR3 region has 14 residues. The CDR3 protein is CASSFRRGGQPQHF. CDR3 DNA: TGTGCCAGCAGTTTTCGAAGGGGCGGCCAGCCCCAGCATTTT.

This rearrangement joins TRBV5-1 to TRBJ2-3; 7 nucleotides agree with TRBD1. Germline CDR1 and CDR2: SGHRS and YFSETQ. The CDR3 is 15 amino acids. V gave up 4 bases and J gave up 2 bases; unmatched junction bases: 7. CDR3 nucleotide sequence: TGCGCCAGCAGCGGACGGGACAGACCCACAGATACGCAGTATTTT. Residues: CASSGRDRPTDTQYF. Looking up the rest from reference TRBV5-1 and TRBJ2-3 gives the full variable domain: KAGVTQTPRYLIKTRGQQVTLSCSPISGHRSVSWYQQTPGQGLQFLFEYFSETQRNKGNFPGRFSGRQFSNSRSEMNVSTLELGDSALYLCASSGRDRPTDTQYFGPGTRLTVL.

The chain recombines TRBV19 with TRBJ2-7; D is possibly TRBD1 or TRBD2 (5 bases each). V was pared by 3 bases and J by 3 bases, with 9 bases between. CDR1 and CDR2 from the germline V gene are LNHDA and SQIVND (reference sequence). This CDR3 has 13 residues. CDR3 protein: CASSMGVGYEQYF. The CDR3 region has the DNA TGTGCCAGTAGTATGGGGGTCGGCTACGAGCAGTACTTC.

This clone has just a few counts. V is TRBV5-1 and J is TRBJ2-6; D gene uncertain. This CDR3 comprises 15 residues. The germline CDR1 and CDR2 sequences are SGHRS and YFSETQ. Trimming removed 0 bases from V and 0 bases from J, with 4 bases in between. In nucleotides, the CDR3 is TGCGCCAGCAGCTTGGGGGTCTCTGGGGCCAACGTCCTGACTTTC. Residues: CASSLGVSGANVLTF.

The CDR3, as DNA: TGTGCCAGCAGCCCGGGATTGCGCCCCGAAAAACTGTTTTTT. This encodes CASSPGLRPEKLFF. This chain links TRBV5-4 with TRBJ1-4, with D uncertain. The CDR3 sequence is 14 residues long. V shed 4 bases and J shed 8 bases, with 15 bases lying between them. Per germline, CDR1 SGHNT and CDR2 YYREEE (reference sequence).

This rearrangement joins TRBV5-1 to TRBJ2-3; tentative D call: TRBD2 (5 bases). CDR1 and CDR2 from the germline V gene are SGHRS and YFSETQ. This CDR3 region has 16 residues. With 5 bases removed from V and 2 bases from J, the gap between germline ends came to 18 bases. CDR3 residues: CASRVNPGIPTDTQYF. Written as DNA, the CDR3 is TGCGCCAGCAGGGTTAATCCGGGGATCCCCACAGATACGCAGTATTTT.

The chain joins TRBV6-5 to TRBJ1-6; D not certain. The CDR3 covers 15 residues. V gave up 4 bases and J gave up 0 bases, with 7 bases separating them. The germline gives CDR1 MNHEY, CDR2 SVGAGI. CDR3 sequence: CASSSVSSYNSPLHF. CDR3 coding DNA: TGTGCCAGCAGTTCGGTGAGCTCCTATAATTCACCCCTCCACTTT.

The CDR3 DNA reads as TGCGCCAGCAGGGCTGAGGCTCCAGGGAACTATGGCTACACCTTC. Translation: CASRAEAPGNYGYTF. The chain links TRBV5-1 to TRBJ1-2; weak D call: TRBD1 (5 bases). The CDR3 loop spans 15 amino acids. From germline, CDR1 is SGHRS and CDR2 YFSETQ. V was cut by 5 bases and J by 2 bases, with 16 bases left in between.

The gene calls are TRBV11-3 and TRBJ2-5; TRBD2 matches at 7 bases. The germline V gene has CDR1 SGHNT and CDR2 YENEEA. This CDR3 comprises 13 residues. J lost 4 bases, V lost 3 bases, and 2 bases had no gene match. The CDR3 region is CASSLGGGETQYF. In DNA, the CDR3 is TGTGCCAGCAGCTTGGGCGGGGGAGAGACCCAGTACTTC.

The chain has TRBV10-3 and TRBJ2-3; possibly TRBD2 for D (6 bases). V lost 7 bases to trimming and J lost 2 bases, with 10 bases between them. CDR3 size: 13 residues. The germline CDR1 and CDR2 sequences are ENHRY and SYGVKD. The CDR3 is CAINRDFTDTQYF. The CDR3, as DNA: TGTGCCATCAATCGGGACTTCACAGATACGCAGTATTTT.